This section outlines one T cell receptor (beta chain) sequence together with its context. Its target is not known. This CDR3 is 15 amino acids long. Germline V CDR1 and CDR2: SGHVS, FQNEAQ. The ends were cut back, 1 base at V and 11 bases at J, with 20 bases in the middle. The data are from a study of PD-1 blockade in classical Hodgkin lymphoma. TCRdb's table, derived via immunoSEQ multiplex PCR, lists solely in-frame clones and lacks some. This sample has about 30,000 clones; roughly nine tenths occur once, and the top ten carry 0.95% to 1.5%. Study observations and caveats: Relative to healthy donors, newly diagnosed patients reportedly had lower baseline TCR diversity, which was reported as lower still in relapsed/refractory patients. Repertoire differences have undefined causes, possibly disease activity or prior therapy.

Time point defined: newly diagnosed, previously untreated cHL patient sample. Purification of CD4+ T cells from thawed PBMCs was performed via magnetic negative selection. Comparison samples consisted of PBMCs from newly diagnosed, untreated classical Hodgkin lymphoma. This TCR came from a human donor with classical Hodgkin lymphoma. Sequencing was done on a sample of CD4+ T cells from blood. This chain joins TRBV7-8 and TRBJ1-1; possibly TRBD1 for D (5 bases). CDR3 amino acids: CASSLVGGADPAAFF. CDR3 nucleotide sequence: TGTGCCAGCAGCTTAGTGGGTGGGGCCGACCCGGCGGCTTTCTTT.